A selection of T cell receptor beta chains follows, all from one sample in a study of Ad26.COV2.S vaccination and SARS-CoV-2 variants. The data were produced by immunoSEQ multiplex PCR, yet TCRdb's version contains in-frame clones alone and is incomplete. The sample has about 440,000 clones; roughly 88% are singletons. The input for sequencing was peripheral blood, taken in a trial of Ad26.COV2.S vaccine versus placebo. The receptor set was obtained from a person between 18 and 65 years old who received the Ad26.COV2.S COVID-19 vaccine or a placebo. Each CDR3 is given with its conserved first and last residue. The order of the fields is CDR3 DNA, CDR3 protein, V gene, clone size, J gene, D gene. D genes are given only for firm matches. Size is omitted from some rows. Given values are once, few, many or a class for expanded clones.

DNA: TGTGCCAGCAGACAGGGGGACACCGGGGAGCTGTTTTTT; CDR3: CASRQGDTGELFF; V: TRBV9; size: -; J: TRBJ2-2; D: TRBD1
DNA: TGTGCCAGCAGCGTAGAGCCGGGACTAGCGGCCGAGCAGTACTTC; CDR3: CASSVEPGLAAEQYF; V: TRBV9; size: -; J: TRBJ2-7; D: TRBD2
DNA: TGTGCCTGGAGTTTAGTAGCGGGAGGGATGGATACGCAGTATTTT; CDR3: CAWSLVAGGMDTQYF; V: TRBV30; size: -; J: TRBJ2-3; D: TRBD2
DNA: TGTGCCAGCAGTTACCTTGCGGCAGGGTCGGAGACCCAGTACTTC; CDR3: CASSYLAAGSETQYF; V: TRBV6-2/TRBV6-3; size: -; J: TRBJ2-5; D: -
DNA: TGTGCCAGCAGCGCCGTAGCGGATCAAGAGACCCAGTACTTC; CDR3: CASSAVADQETQYF; V: TRBV9; size: -; J: TRBJ2-5; D: -
DNA: TGTGCCAGCAGTATCGCGGGATTTCCCTACGAGCAGTACTTC; CDR3: CASSIAGFPYEQYF; V: TRBV6-2/TRBV6-3; size: -; J: TRBJ2-7; D: -
DNA: TGTGCCAGCTCAAAGGGACAAACGAACACTGAAGCTTTCTTT; CDR3: CASSKGQTNTEAFF; V: TRBV18; size: -; J: TRBJ1-1; D: -
DNA: TGTGCCAGTAGGGTTACGACGAGCTCTGGAAACACCATATATTTT; CDR3: CASRVTTSSGNTIYF; V: TRBV19; size: -; J: TRBJ1-3; D: -
DNA: TGTGCCAGCAGCTCTAATTGGAGGGCCAATCTCCCATACTCCTACGAGCAGTACTTC; CDR3: CASSSNWRANLPYSYEQYF; V: TRBV5-5; size: -; J: TRBJ2-7; D: -
DNA: TGTGCCAGCAGTACCACCTACGAGCAGTACTTC; CDR3: CASSTTYEQYF; V: TRBV6-2/TRBV6-3; size: -; J: TRBJ2-7; D: -
DNA: TGCAGCGTCGGACTAGCGGAGTCGAACACCGGGGAGCTGTTTTTT; CDR3: CSVGLAESNTGELFF; V: TRBV29-1; size: few; J: TRBJ2-2; D: TRBD2
DNA: TGTGCCAGTAGAGTGAGGACAGCCTTCTCTGGGGCCAACGTCCTGACTTTC; CDR3: CASRVRTAFSGANVLTF; V: TRBV19; size: -; J: TRBJ2-6; D: -
DNA: TGTGCCAGCAGTTTCTCGCTAGGGAGCGAGCAGTACTTC; CDR3: CASSFSLGSEQYF; V: TRBV28; size: -; J: TRBJ2-7; D: -
DNA: TGTGCCAGCAGTCCACCTCGTCGGGGCGGGGAGACCCAGTACTTC; CDR3: CASSPPRRGGETQYF; V: TRBV7-9; size: -; J: TRBJ2-5; D: -
DNA: TGTGCCAGCAGCCGGGTCGCAGGGATTTCGGAGACCCAGTACTTC; CDR3: CASSRVAGISETQYF; V: TRBV5-6; size: -; J: TRBJ2-5; D: -
DNA: TGTGCCAGCAGTCCCAGGGGCTCCTACGAGCAGTACTTC; CDR3: CASSPRGSYEQYF; V: TRBV28; size: -; J: TRBJ2-7; D: -
DNA: TGTGCCAGCAGCTTAATACGGAGTCGGGACTCCTACGAGCAGTACTTC; CDR3: CASSLIRSRDSYEQYF; V: TRBV7-9; size: -; J: TRBJ2-7; D: -
DNA: TGTGCCAGCACCCTCTCCGATACGCAGTATTTT; CDR3: CASTLSDTQYF; V: TRBV12-3/TRBV12-4; size: -; J: TRBJ2-3; D: -
DNA: TGTGCCAGCCTAAAAATAGCGGGAGGGCCTGGCACAGATACGCAGTATTTT; CDR3: CASLKIAGGPGTDTQYF; V: TRBV27; size: -; J: TRBJ2-3; D: TRBD2
DNA: TGTGCCACCAGCATAAAACCAGCCGGGCCGAAGATTGGAAACACCATATATTTT; CDR3: CATSIKPAGPKIGNTIYF; V: TRBV15; size: once; J: TRBJ1-3; D: -
DNA: TGTGCCAGCAGTTCCCTTTTCAGCAATCAGCCCCAGCATTTT; CDR3: CASSSLFSNQPQHF; V: TRBV27; size: -; J: TRBJ1-5; D: -
DNA: TGTGCCAGTCACCAAAGCAAAACAGGGGTAGTACCAGATACGCAGTATTTT; CDR3: CASHQSKTGVVPDTQYF; V: TRBV6-4; size: -; J: TRBJ2-3; D: TRBD1
DNA: TGTGCCAGCACTGAGGCAGCGGGATGGAATGAGCAGTTCTTC; CDR3: CASTEAAGWNEQFF; V: TRBV2; size: once; J: TRBJ2-1; D: TRBD2
DNA: TGTGCCATCAGTGAGCCGGGACGGGGTTATCAGCCCCAGCATTTT; CDR3: CAISEPGRGYQPQHF; V: TRBV10-3; size: once; J: TRBJ1-5; D: -
DNA: TGTGCCAGCAGTTTGGGGCAAAACACTGAAGCTTTCTTT; CDR3: CASSLGQNTEAFF; V: TRBV12-3/TRBV12-4; size: -; J: TRBJ1-1; D: -
DNA: TGTGCCTGGAGTCCGGACAGGGTGACAACCGGGGAGCTGTTTTTT; CDR3: CAWSPDRVTTGELFF; V: TRBV30; size: -; J: TRBJ2-2; D: TRBD1
DNA: TGTGCCAGCAGTTACGGACTGAAATCCTACGAGCAGTACTTC; CDR3: CASSYGLKSYEQYF; V: TRBV6-2/TRBV6-3; size: -; J: TRBJ2-7; D: -
DNA: TGTGCCAGCAGCTGGGGGCGGGAGCTTAGGGAGACCCAGTACTTC; CDR3: CASSWGRELRETQYF; V: TRBV7-2; size: -; J: TRBJ2-5; D: -
DNA: TGTGCCAGCAGCTTAGTGGCTAGCGGGAGTGGGTGGGGCACAGATACGCAGTATTTT; CDR3: CASSLVASGSGWGTDTQYF; V: TRBV7-8; size: once; J: TRBJ2-3; D: TRBD2
DNA: TGCAGCGCCAGGACAGGGGGGAACACCGGGGAGCTGTTTTTT; CDR3: CSARTGGNTGELFF; V: TRBV29-1; size: -; J: TRBJ2-2; D: TRBD1
DNA: TGTGCCAGCAGTTACTCGGGGGCCGTGAACACTGAAGCTTTCTTT; CDR3: CASSYSGAVNTEAFF; V: TRBV6-2/TRBV6-3; size: -; J: TRBJ1-1; D: -
DNA: TGTGCCAGTAGTATATCAGCCAGCTATGGCTACACCTTC; CDR3: CASSISASYGYTF; V: TRBV19; size: -; J: TRBJ1-2; D: -
DNA: TGTGCCACCAGCAGAGATTTTGGTACGCAGTATTTT; CDR3: CATSRDFGTQYF; V: TRBV15; size: -; J: TRBJ2-3; D: -
DNA: TGTGCCAGCTCACCACTTAGCAGGGGCGGCTACGAGCAGTACTTC; CDR3: CASSPLSRGGYEQYF; V: TRBV18; size: once; J: TRBJ2-7; D: -
DNA: TGTGCCAGCAGTCCCCGAACAGCGAACACTGAAGCTTTCTTT; CDR3: CASSPRTANTEAFF; V: TRBV7-9; size: -; J: TRBJ1-1; D: -
DNA: TGCGCCAGCAGCCCCCAGGGTCAAGAGACCCAGTACTTC; CDR3: CASSPQGQETQYF; V: TRBV5-1; size: -; J: TRBJ2-5; D: -
DNA: TGTGCCAGCAGCATAGGACAGTACGAGGACGAGCAGTACTTC; CDR3: CASSIGQYEDEQYF; V: TRBV7-9; size: -; J: TRBJ2-7; D: -
DNA: TGTGCCAGCAGCCAAGGGGTTAGCGAGCAGTACTTC; CDR3: CASSQGVSEQYF; V: TRBV3-1/TRBV3-2; size: -; J: TRBJ2-7; D: -
DNA: TGTGCCTACCGGGACAGGGGCCCCACCGGGGAGCTGTTTTTT; CDR3: CAYRDRGPTGELFF; V: TRBV7-9; size: -; J: TRBJ2-2; D: TRBD1
DNA: TGTGCCAGCAGCAGACCCGGGACAGGGGAAAAACTGTTTTTT; CDR3: CASSRPGTGEKLFF; V: TRBV7-9; size: -; J: TRBJ1-4; D: TRBD1
DNA: TGCAGCGTTGAAGAAGGCGAAGCGGTAGTGGGAGATACGCAGTATTTT; CDR3: CSVEEGEAVVGDTQYF; V: TRBV29-1; size: -; J: TRBJ2-3; D: -
DNA: TGTGCCAGCAGTGAGATACTCACAGATACGCAGTATTTT; CDR3: CASSEILTDTQYF; V: TRBV6-4; size: -; J: TRBJ2-3; D: -
DNA: TGTGCCAGCAGCTTAGACAAGGACGAGCAGTACTTC; CDR3: CASSLDKDEQYF; V: TRBV7-9; size: -; J: TRBJ2-7; D: -
DNA: TGTGCCAGCAGTTTCCCTGATTTGAACACTGAAGCTTTCTTT; CDR3: CASSFPDLNTEAFF; V: TRBV6-5; size: -; J: TRBJ1-1; D: -
DNA: TGCGCCAGCAGCTTGGCAGGGGGAGAGACCCAGTACTTC; CDR3: CASSLAGGETQYF; V: TRBV5-1; size: -; J: TRBJ2-5; D: TRBD1
DNA: TGTGCCAGCAGCGGACAGGTCGGCACCGGGGAGCTGTTTTTT; CDR3: CASSGQVGTGELFF; V: TRBV7-2; size: -; J: TRBJ2-2; D: TRBD1
DNA: TGCGCCAGCAGCCTCGGAGAGAACTACGAGCAGTACTTC; CDR3: CASSLGENYEQYF; V: TRBV4-1; size: once; J: TRBJ2-7; D: -
DNA: TGTGCCAGCAGCGTAGGGGCATGGAAAGAGACCCAGTACTTC; CDR3: CASSVGAWKETQYF; V: TRBV9; size: few; J: TRBJ2-5; D: -
DNA: TGTGCCAGCAGCTTAGGGACAGGGGGCCCAGATACGCAGTATTTT; CDR3: CASSLGTGGPDTQYF; V: TRBV7-9; size: once; J: TRBJ2-3; D: TRBD1
DNA: TGTGCCAGCAGTTTAGGCCCCCGGGGGGTCTCCTACGAGCAGTACTTC; CDR3: CASSLGPRGVSYEQYF; V: TRBV28; size: -; J: TRBJ2-7; D: TRBD2
DNA: TGTGCCAGCAGGGTAGCGGTATCCACAGATACGCAGTATTTT; CDR3: CASRVAVSTDTQYF; V: TRBV27; size: -; J: TRBJ2-3; D: -
DNA: TGTGCCAGCAGTTCGACCAACACCGCCTCGAGTGAGACCCAGTACTTC; CDR3: CASSSTNTASSETQYF; V: TRBV7-9; size: -; J: TRBJ2-5; D: -
DNA: TGTGCCAGCAGTTACTCGCCCTGGGCGGAAAAACTGTTTTTT; CDR3: CASSYSPWAEKLFF; V: TRBV6-6; size: -; J: TRBJ1-4; D: -
DNA: TGTGCCAGCTCTTCCACCATAGCGGGATTCTCCTACGAGCAGTACTTC; CDR3: CASSSTIAGFSYEQYF; V: TRBV18; size: -; J: TRBJ2-7; D: TRBD2
DNA: TGTGCCAGCAGCTTAGGACAGTTGGAGGCCAACGTCCTGACTTTC; CDR3: CASSLGQLEANVLTF; V: TRBV11-2; size: -; J: TRBJ2-6; D: -
DNA: TGTGCCAGCAGTTCCCCCTCCCCCGGGGACAATCAGCCCCAGCATTTT; CDR3: CASSSPSPGDNQPQHF; V: TRBV28; size: -; J: TRBJ1-5; D: -